This paragraph reports one TCR beta chain. The antigen remains unidentified. This sample was included in a study of cytomegalovirus exposure and HLA in healthy donors. PCR used 60 Vbeta primers and 13 Jbeta primers. Data came from immunoSEQ multiplex PCR; TCRdb stores just in-frame clones and leaves some out. The table includes some 150,000 clones, about four fifths detected once. Notes on the study in general: The study carried out a later analysis of TCR beta sequences. It associated approximately 15,000 of them with specific HLA alleles at a false discovery rate of 0.05. Judged likely to be a sequencing artifact was a cluster of highly shared sequence variants.

This TCR came from a middle-aged woman in good health and CMV-seropositive. The sequencing sample was made of PBMCs.

The CDR3 loop is CASSSGISGANVLTF. CDR3 nucleotide sequence: TGTGCCAGCAGCTCAGGGATCTCTGGGGCCAACGTCCTGACTTTC. V and J are TRBV11-3 and TRBJ2-6; the D gene is possibly TRBD1 (5 bases). The CDR3 loop spans 15 amino acids. Trimming stripped 4 bases from V and 0 bases from J, with 7 bases between. Germline V CDR1 and CDR2: SGHNT, YENEEA. Combining the CDR3 with reference TRBV11-3 and TRBJ2-6 gives the whole variable domain EAGVVQSPRYKIIEKKQPVAFWCNPISGHNTLYWYLQNLGQGPELLIRYENEEAVDDSQLPKDRFSAERLKGVDSTLKIQPAELGDSAVYLCASSSGISGANVLTFGAGSRLTVL.